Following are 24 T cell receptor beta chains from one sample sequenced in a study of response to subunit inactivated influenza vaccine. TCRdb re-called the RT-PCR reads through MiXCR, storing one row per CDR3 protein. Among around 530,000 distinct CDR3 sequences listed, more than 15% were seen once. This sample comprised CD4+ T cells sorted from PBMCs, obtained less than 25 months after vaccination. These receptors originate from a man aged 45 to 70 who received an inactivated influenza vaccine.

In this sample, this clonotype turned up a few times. The CDR3 DNA follows: TGCAGCGTCAACGACGGGAACTATGGCTACACCTTC. It translates to CSVNDGNYGYTF. The V call is TRBV29-1, the J call TRBJ1-2, with D unclear. Germline CDR1 reads SQVTM; CDR2 reads ANQGSEA. V shed 6 bases and J shed 2 bases, with 10 bases lying between them. The length of the CDR3 is 12 residues.

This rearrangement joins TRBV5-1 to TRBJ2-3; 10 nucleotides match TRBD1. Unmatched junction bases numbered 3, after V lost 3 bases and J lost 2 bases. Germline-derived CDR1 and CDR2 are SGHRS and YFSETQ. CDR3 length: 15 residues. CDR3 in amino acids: CASSWGQGYTDTQYF. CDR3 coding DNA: TGCGCCAGCAGCTGGGGACAGGGGTACACAGATACGCAGTATTTT.

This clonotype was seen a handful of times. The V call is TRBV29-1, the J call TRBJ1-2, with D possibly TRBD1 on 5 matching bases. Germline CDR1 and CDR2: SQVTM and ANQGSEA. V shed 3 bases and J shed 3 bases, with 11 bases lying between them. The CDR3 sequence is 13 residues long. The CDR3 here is CSVETVGDYGYTF. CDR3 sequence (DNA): TGCAGCGTTGAGACGGTAGGGGACTATGGCTACACCTTC.

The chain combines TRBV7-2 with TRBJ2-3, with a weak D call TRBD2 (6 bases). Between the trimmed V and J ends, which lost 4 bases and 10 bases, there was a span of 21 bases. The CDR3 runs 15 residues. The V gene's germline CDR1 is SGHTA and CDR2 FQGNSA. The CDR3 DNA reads TGTGCCAGCAGCTGGCGGGACTCTGCGGGTCTGCCGCAGTATTTT. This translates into CASSWRDSAGLPQYF.

CDR3 sequence (DNA): TGCAGTGCAATCGGGGGGTTGTACACTGAAGCTTTCTTT. Translating gives CSAIGGLYTEAFF. This rearrangement joins TRBV20-1 to TRBJ1-1, with D possibly TRBD1 on 5 matching bases. The V end lost 6 bases, the J end lost 3 bases, and 14 bases lay between the germline ends. The V gene's germline CDR1 is DFQATT and CDR2 SNEGSKA (reference sequence). This CDR3 has 13 amino acids.

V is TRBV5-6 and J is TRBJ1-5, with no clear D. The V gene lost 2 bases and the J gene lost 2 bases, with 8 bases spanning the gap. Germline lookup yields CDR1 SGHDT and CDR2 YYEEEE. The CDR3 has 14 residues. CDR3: CASSLNLGNQPQHF. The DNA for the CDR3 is TGTGCCAGCAGCTTAAACCTCGGCAATCAGCCCCAGCATTTT.

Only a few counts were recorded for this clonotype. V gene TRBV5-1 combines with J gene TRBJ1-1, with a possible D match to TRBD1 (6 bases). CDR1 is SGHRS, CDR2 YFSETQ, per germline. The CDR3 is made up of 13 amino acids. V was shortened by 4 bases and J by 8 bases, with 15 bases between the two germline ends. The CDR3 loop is CASSMDSRTEAFF. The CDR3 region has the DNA TGCGCCAGCAGCATGGACAGCCGTACAGAAGCTTTCTTT.

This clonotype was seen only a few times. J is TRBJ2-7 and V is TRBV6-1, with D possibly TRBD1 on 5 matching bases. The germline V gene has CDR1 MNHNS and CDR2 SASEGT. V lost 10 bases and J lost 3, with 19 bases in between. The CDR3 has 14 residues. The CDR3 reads CANATGNLNYEQYF. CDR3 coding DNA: TGTGCCAATGCAACAGGCAACTTAAACTACGAGCAGTACTTC.

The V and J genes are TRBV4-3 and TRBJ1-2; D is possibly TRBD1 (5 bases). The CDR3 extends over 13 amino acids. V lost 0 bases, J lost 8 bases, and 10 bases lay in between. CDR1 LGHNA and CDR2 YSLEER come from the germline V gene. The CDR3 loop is CASSQDQGLGYTF. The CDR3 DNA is TGCGCCAGCAGCCAAGATCAGGGATTGGGCTACACCTTC.

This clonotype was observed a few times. The chain's CDR3 is CATVGGTSGGATFTDTQYF. CDR3 sequence (DNA): TGTGCCACCGTAGGAGGGACTAGCGGGGGGGCGACGTTCACAGATACGCAGTATTTT. The V gene is TRBV10-3, the J gene TRBJ2-3, with 16 nucleotides matching TRBD2. Germline V gene sequence: CDR1 ENHRY, CDR2 SYGVKD. J was trimmed by 2 bases and V by 10 bases; bases with no gene match: 15. This CDR3 is 19 amino acids long.

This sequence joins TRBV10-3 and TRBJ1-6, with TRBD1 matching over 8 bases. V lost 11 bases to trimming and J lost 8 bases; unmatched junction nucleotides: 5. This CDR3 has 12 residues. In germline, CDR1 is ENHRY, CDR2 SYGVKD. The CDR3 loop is CAAGQGDSPLHF. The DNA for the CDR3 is TGTGCCGCCGGACAGGGAGATTCACCCCTCCACTTT.

The CDR3 DNA reads as TGCGCCAGCAGCTTGGAACAGGGGAGAGGCGAGCAGTACTTC. It yields the protein CASSLEQGRGEQYF. The V gene is TRBV5-1, the J gene TRBJ2-7; TRBD1 aligns across 7 bases. Germline trimming cut 0 bases from V and 6 bases from J; bases unmatched to any gene: 6. Germline values: CDR1 SGHRS, CDR2 YFSETQ. This CDR3 has 14 amino acids. The full variable domain, completed using reference TRBV5-1 and TRBJ2-7, is KAGVTQTPRYLIKTRGQQVTLSCSPISGHRSVSWYQQTPGQGLQFLFEYFSETQRNKGNFPGRFSGRQFSNSRSEMNVSTLELGDSALYLCASSLEQGRGEQYFGPGTRLTVT.

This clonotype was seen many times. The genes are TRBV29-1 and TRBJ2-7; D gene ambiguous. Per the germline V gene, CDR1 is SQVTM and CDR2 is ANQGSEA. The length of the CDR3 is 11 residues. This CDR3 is CSVERGYEQYF. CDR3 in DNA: TGCAGTGTAGAAAGAGGCTACGAGCAGTACTTC.

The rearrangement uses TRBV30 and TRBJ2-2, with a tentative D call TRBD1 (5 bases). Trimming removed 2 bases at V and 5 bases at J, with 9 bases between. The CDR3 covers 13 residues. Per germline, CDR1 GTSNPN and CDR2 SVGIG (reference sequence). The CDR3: CAWSRTSTGELFF. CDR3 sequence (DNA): TGTGCCTGGAGTAGGACATCGACCGGGGAGCTGTTTTTT.

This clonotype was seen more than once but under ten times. This CDR3 reads CASSLTRRLAGGGTDTQYF. The CDR3 DNA is TGCGCCAGCAGCCTAACCCGGCGACTAGCGGGGGGCGGCACAGATACGCAGTATTTT. The chain links TRBV23-1 to TRBJ2-3, with TRBD2 matching over 13 bases. Being an ORF, TRBV23-1 has a function that is uncertain. The junction had 13 bases not matched to a gene; V was cut back by 6 bases and J by 1 base. The CDR3 contains 19 residues.

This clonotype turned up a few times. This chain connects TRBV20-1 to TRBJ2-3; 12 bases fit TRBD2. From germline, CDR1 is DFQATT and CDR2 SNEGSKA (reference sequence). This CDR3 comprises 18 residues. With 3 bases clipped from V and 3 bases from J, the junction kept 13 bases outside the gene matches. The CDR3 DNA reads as TGCAGTGCTAGCCTCGTGGCTAGCGGGAGGGCAATTACAGATACGCAGTATTTT. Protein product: CSASLVASGRAITDTQYF.

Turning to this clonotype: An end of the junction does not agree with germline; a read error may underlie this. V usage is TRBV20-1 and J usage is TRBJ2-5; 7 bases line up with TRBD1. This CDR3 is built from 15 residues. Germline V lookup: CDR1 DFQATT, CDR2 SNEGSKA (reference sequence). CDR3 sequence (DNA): TGCTGTGCTAATAAGGGGGCAGGCAAACAAGAGACCCAGTACTTC. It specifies CCANKGAGKQETQYF.

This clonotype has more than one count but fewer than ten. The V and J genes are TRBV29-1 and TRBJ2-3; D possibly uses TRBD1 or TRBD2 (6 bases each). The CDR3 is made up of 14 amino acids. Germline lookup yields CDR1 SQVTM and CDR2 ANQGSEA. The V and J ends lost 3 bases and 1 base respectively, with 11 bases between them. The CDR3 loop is CSVEGGPGTDTQYF. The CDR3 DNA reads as TGCAGCGTTGAGGGGGGCCCCGGCACAGATACGCAGTATTTT.

This chain's CDR3 is CASSLGTAKGTGELFF. Here the CDR3 DNA reads TGTGCCAGCAGCCTGGGGACAGCCAAGGGAACCGGGGAGCTGTTTTTT. V usage is TRBV3-1 and J usage is TRBJ2-2, with TRBD1 identical over 7 bases. The CDR3 extends over 16 amino acids. V lost 4 bases, J lost 5 bases, and 10 bases stayed unmatched. CDR1 is LGHDT, CDR2 YNNKEL, per germline (reference sequence).

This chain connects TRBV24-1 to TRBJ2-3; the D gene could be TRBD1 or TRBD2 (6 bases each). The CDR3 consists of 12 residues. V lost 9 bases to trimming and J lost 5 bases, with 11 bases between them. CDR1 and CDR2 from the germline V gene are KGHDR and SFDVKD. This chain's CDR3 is CATGGGLDTQYF. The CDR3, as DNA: TGTGCCACCGGTGGGGGGCTAGATACGCAGTATTTT.

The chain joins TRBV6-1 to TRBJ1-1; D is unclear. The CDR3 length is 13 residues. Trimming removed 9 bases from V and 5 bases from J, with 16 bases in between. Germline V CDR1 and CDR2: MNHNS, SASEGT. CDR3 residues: CASGREGWTEAFF. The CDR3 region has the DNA TGTGCCAGTGGGAGGGAGGGATGGACTGAAGCTTTCTTT.

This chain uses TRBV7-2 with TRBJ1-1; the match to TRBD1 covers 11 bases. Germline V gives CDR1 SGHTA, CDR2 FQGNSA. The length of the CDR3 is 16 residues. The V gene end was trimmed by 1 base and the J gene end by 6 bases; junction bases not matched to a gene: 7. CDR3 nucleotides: TGTGCCAGCAGCTTAGTTGGGACAGGGGGGTTATCTGAAGCTTTCTTT. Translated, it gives CASSLVGTGGLSEAFF.

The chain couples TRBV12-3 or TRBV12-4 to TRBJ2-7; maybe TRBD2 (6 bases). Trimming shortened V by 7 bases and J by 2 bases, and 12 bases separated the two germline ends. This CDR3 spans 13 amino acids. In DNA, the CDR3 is TGTGCCAGCACCCAAGGCGGGGCCTACGAGCAGTACTTC. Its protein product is CASTQGGAYEQYF.

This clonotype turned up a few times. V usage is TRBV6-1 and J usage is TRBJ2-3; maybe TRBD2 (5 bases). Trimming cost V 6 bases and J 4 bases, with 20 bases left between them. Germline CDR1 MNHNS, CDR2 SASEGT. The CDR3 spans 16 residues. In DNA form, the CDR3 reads TGTGCCAGCAGAAATCAACTAGAGGTTTGGTCAGATACGCAGTATTTT. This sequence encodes CASRNQLEVWSDTQYF.